This T cell receptor beta chain was retrieved from a study of regulatory T cells in long-lasting Graves disease. There are many counts of this clonotype. This CDR3 has 16 amino acids. With 4 bases clipped from V and 10 bases from J, the junction kept 12 bases outside the gene matches. Germline CDR1 and CDR2: LNHDA and SQIVND (reference sequence). Documented time point: newly diagnosed GD, antithyroid drugs for less than 3 months. RNA from PBMCs was the source of the TCR library. Arm-PCR with iRepertoire HTBI primers amplified the CDR3 regions for these TCR beta libraries. MiXCR, run by TCRdb on the multiplex PCR reads, gives a single entry per CDR3 protein. This sample has under 250,000 distinct CDR3 sequences, with roughly a fifth found just once. These data are also associated with another study on T cells in Graves' hyperthyroidism and ophthalmopathy.

Here the sequenced sample was peripheral blood mononuclear cells (PBMCs), taken at new diagnosis, from a patient treated with antithyroid drugs. The chain employs TRBV19 and TRBJ2-1, with 11 nucleotides matching TRBD2. This receptor was obtained from a woman aged 30 to 39 with Graves disease. The CDR3 nucleotides read TGTGCCAGTAGTACTGCGACTAGCGGGGCCTTCGGGGAGCAGTTCTTC. Amino acid sequence: CASSTATSGAFGEQFF.